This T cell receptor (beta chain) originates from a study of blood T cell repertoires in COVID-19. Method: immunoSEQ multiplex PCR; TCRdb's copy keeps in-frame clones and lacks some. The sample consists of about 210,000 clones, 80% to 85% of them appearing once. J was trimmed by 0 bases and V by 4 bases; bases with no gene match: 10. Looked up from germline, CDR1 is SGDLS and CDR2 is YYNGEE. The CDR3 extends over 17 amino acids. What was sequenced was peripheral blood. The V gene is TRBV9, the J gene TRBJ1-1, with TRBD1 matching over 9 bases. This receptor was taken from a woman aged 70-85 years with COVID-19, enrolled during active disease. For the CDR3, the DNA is TGTGCCAGCAGCCCACCGGGGAGACAGGGGGTGAACACTGAAGCTTTCTTT. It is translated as CASSPPGRQGVNTEAFF. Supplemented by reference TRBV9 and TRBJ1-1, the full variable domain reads DSGVTQTPKHLITATGQRVTLRCSPRSGDLSVYWYQQSLDQGLQFLIQYYNGEERAKGNILERFSAQQFPDLHSELNLSSLELGDSALYFCASSPPGRQGVNTEAFFGQGTRLTVV.